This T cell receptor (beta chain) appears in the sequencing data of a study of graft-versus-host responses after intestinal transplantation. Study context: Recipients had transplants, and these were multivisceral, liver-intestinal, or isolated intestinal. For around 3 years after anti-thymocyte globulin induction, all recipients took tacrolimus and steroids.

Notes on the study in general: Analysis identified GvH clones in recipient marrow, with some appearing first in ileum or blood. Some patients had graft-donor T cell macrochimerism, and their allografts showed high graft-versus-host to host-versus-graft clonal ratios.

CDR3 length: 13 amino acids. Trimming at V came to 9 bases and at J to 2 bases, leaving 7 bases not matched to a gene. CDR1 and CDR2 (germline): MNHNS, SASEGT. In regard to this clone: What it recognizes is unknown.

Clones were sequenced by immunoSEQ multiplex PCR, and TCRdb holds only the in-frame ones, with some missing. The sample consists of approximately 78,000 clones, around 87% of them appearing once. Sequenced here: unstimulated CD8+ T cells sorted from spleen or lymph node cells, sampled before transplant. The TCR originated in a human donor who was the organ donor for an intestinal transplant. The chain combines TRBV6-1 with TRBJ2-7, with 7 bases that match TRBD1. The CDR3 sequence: CASAGTEPYEQYF. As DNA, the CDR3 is TGTGCCAGTGCCGGGACAGAGCCCTACGAGCAGTACTTC.